Each of the 26 T cell receptor beta chains below was sequenced from the same sample in a study of T cells in Graves' hyperthyroidism and ophthalmopathy. Amplified TCR beta CDR3 regions came from RNA transcripts. The TCR CDR3 first-round RT-PCR relied on the HTBI primer set. TCRdb re-derived calls from the multiplex PCR reads in MiXCR, one entry per CDR3 protein. Of around 620,000 distinct CDR3 sequences in the sample, 15% to 20% were seen once. Sample: blood. The receptor set was obtained from a woman aged 25 to 39 with Graves' hyperthyroidism.

For the CDR3, the DNA is TGTGCCAGCAGCCAAGCCATCCGGGACAGATACACCGGGGAGCTGTTTTTT. It codes for CASSQAIRDRYTGELFF. The chain combines TRBV14 with TRBJ2-2; 7 bases are shared with TRBD1. This CDR3 comprises 17 residues. The trim removed 1 base at V and 3 bases at J, leaving 8 bases unmatched. Germline V lookup: CDR1 SGHDN, CDR2 FVKESK.

This clonotype has a handful of counts. The rearrangement uses TRBV7-3 and TRBJ1-1; D gene unclear. Trimming removed 6 bases at V and 6 bases at J, with 14 bases between. Per germline, CDR1 SGHTA and CDR2 FQGTGA. The CDR3 is made up of 13 amino acids. The CDR3 loop reads CASSSRTVAEAFF. The CDR3, as DNA: TGTGCCAGCAGTTCGAGGACGGTAGCTGAAGCTTTCTTT.

In this sample, this clonotype turned up a few times. The chain joins TRBV9 to TRBJ2-7; perhaps TRBD2 as D (6 bases). CDR3 size: 15 residues. Deletions cut 3 bases from V and 1 base from J, with 14 bases between. In germline, CDR1 is SGDLS, CDR2 YYNGEE. CDR3 sequence: CASSGTRDFSYEQYF. The CDR3 coding sequence is TGTGCCAGCAGCGGAACCCGGGACTTTTCCTACGAGCAGTACTTC. The complete variable domain, with remaining parts taken from reference TRBV9 and TRBJ2-7, reads DSGVTQTPKHLITATGQRVTLRCSPRSGDLSVYWYQQSLDQGLQFLIQYYNGEERAKGNILERFSAQQFPDLHSELNLSSLELGDSALYFCASSGTRDFSYEQYFGPGTRLTVT.

Comments on this clonotype: This may be a read error: a much more frequent sequence differs by one nucleotide. The chain employs TRBV5-1 and TRBJ2-1; tentatively, D is TRBD1 (6 bases). The CDR3 loop spans 13 amino acids. Germline V gene data show CDR1 as SGHRS and CDR2 as YFSETQ. The CDR3 sequence is CASGLAGADEQFF. CDR3 in DNA: TGCGCCAGCGGCTTGGCAGGGGCTGATGAGCAGTTCTTC.

This chain joins TRBV3-1 and TRBJ2-2; D is uncertain. The CDR3 has 13 residues. Germline values: CDR1 LGHDT, CDR2 YNNKEL (reference sequence). V was clipped by 1 base and J by 5 bases, with 5 bases between them. The CDR3 nucleotides are TGTGCCAGCAGCCAAGTTCTTACCGGGGAGCTGTTTTTT. The encoded protein is CASSQVLTGELFF. Variable domain in full (rest from reference TRBV3-1 and TRBJ2-2): DTAVSQTPKYLVTQMGNDKSIKCEQNLGHDTMYWYKQDSKKFLKIMFSYNNKELIINETVPNRFSPKSPDKAHLNLHINSLELGDSAVYFCASSQVLTGELFFGEGSRLTVL.

The chain employs TRBV20-1 and TRBJ2-1; D is undetermined. The CDR3 has 11 amino acids. Trimming took off 8 bases at V and 3 bases at J, with 8 bases between the two ends. Germline V gene sequence: CDR1 DFQATT, CDR2 SNEGSKA (reference sequence). The CDR3 is CSTELYNEQFF. In DNA, the CDR3 is TGCAGTACGGAACTCTACAATGAGCAGTTCTTC.

This clonotype was observed many times. The chain recombines TRBV20-1 with TRBJ2-5, with TRBD2 as a possible D gene (7 bases). Germline V gene data show CDR1 as DFQATT and CDR2 as SNEGSKA (reference sequence). Trimming removed 6 bases from V and 5 bases from J, with 19 bases in between. This CDR3 is built from 14 residues. DNA of the CDR3: TGCAGTGCCCCCGGAGGGGGAGGGTGGGAGACCCAGTACTTC. It encodes CSAPGGGGWETQYF.

The chain joins TRBV7-8 to TRBJ2-4, with 10 bases lining up with TRBD2. Germline loops: CDR1 SGHVS, CDR2 FQNEAQ. There are 14 residues in the CDR3. Germline trimming cut 5 bases from V and 12 bases from J; bases unmatched to any gene: 10. The CDR3 DNA sequence: TGTGCCAGCAGCCCGTCGCAGGGACTAGCGAATCAGTACTTC. This codes for CASSPSQGLANQYF.

This clonotype was observed many times. The gene calls are TRBV7-6 and TRBJ2-7; perhaps TRBD2 as D (5 bases). Germline V gives CDR1 SGHVS, CDR2 FNYEAQ. The CDR3 consists of 17 residues. V was shortened by 5 bases and J by 4 bases, with 24 bases between the two germline ends. The CDR3 loop reads CASSRVGEGPIPYEQYF. As DNA, the CDR3 is TGTGCCAGCAGCCGGGTCGGGGAAGGTCCTATACCGTACGAGCAGTACTTC.

This chain uses TRBV5-1 with TRBJ2-3; TRBD2 matches at 11 bases. This CDR3 has 16 amino acids. V shed 0 bases, J shed 4 bases, and the junction held 4 bases outside the gene matches. Germline V gene data show CDR1 as SGHRS and CDR2 as YFSETQ. The CDR3 protein is CASSLALAGGSDTQYF. DNA of the CDR3: TGCGCCAGCAGCTTGGCGCTAGCGGGAGGTTCAGATACGCAGTATTTT.

The rearrangement joins TRBV9 to TRBJ2-7; D is unresolved. The V end was cut by 3 bases, the J end by 6 bases, with 19 bases between. The CDR3 spans 15 residues. In germline, CDR1 is SGDLS, CDR2 YYNGEE. The CDR3: CASSAASGSWSEQYF. CDR3 DNA sequence: TGTGCCAGCAGCGCTGCGTCGGGCTCGTGGAGCGAGCAGTACTTC.

The chain is built from TRBV28 and TRBJ2-5; TRBD2 matches at 9 bases. Germline loops: CDR1 MDHEN, CDR2 SYDVKM. This CDR3 contains 15 residues. Trimming took 3 bases from V and 9 from J; bases not matched to a gene: 11. CDR3 sequence (DNA): TGTGCCAGCAGTTTGGGGACTAGCCTCACGGAGGCCCAGTACTTC. It specifies CASSLGTSLTEAQYF. The full variable domain, its missing parts supplied by reference TRBV28 and TRBJ2-5, is DVKVTQSSRYLVKRTGEKVFLECVQDMDHENMFWYRQDPGLGLRLIYFSYDVKMKEKGDIPEGYSVSREKKERFSLILESASTNQTSMYLCASSLGTSLTEAQYFGPGTRLLVL.

J is TRBJ1-5 and V is TRBV12-5; TRBD1 aligns across 7 bases. V lost 6 bases to trimming and J lost 7 bases; unmatched junction nucleotides: 6. This CDR3 has 13 amino acids. Germline CDR1 reads LGHNT; CDR2 reads FRNRAP. This chain's CDR3 is CASGSQGRQPQHF. CDR3 DNA sequence: TGTGCTAGTGGGTCACAGGGGAGACAGCCCCAGCATTTT.

This clonotype was detected only a few times. Germline and junction disagree at one end, which may indicate a read error. This sequence joins TRBV5-8 and TRBJ1-4, with D tentatively TRBD1 (5 bases). From germline, CDR1 is SGHTS and CDR2 YDEGEE. The CDR3 has 14 amino acids. The CDR3 region is CASSFWTSPEKLFF. The DNA for the CDR3 is TGTGCCAGTAGCTTTTGGACATCTCCGGAAAAACTGTTTTTT. Full variable domain (remainder filled in from reference TRBV5-8 and TRBJ1-4): EAGVTQSPTHLIKTRGQQATLRCSPISGHTSVYWYQQALGLGLQFLLWYDEGEERNRGNFPPRFSGRQFPNYSSELNVNALELEDSALYLCASSFWTSPEKLFFGSGTQLSVL.

Notes on this clonotype: One end of the junction does not line up with germline, which may come from a read error. V gene TRBV5-5 combines with J gene TRBJ1-1, with D unresolved. Germline CDR1 reads SGHKS; CDR2 reads YYEKEE (reference sequence). The length of the CDR3 is 14 residues. CDR3 sequence (DNA): TGTGCCAGCAGCTTGGCCGTCAGCAACACTGAAACTTTCTTT. It yields the protein CASSLAVSNTETFF.

This clonotype was counted a few times. The rearrangement uses TRBV10-3 and TRBJ1-2; 7 bases are shared with TRBD1. There are 17 residues in the CDR3. Trimming took 2 bases from V and 0 from J; bases not matched to a gene: 9. Germline CDR1 reads ENHRY; CDR2 reads SYGVKD. The CDR3 loop is CAISEKSKQGANYGYTF. The CDR3 DNA is TGTGCCATCAGTGAGAAGTCCAAGCAGGGGGCTAACTATGGCTACACCTTC.

The sample holds a few counts of this clonotype. Just one base apart from a much larger clone, this may be a read error. V is TRBV12-3 or TRBV12-4 and J is TRBJ2-1; no firm D call. The CDR3 extends over 14 amino acids. The chain's CDR3 is CASSSTRRSNEQLF. CDR3 nucleotide sequence: TGTGCCAGCAGTTCCACCAGGCGGTCCAATGAGCAGCTCTTC.

This clonotype was recorded a few times. The CDR3 sequence is CASSLSGALNTEAFF. CDR3 DNA sequence: TGCGCCAGCAGCTTGTCAGGGGCCCTGAACACTGAAGCTTTCTTT. The rearrangement joins TRBV5-1 to TRBJ1-1; D possibly corresponds to TRBD1 (6 bases). V lost 1 base and J lost 0, with 10 bases in between. The germline CDR1 and CDR2 sequences are SGHRS and YFSETQ. CDR3 length: 15 amino acids.

Ten or more counts support this clonotype. This sequence joins TRBV20-1 and TRBJ1-1; a possible D gene is TRBD1 (5 bases). Per the germline V gene, CDR1 is DFQATT and CDR2 is SNEGSKA (reference sequence). Trimming pared 0 bases from V and 9 bases from J, leaving 14 bases between. The CDR3 sequence is 13 residues long. The CDR3 protein is CSARDTIGGKAFF. CDR3 bases: TGCAGTGCTAGAGATACGATCGGGGGGAAAGCTTTCTTT.

Only a few counts were recorded for this clonotype. This chain connects TRBV29-1 to TRBJ1-1; the D is unclear. V shed 7 bases and J shed 0 bases, with 9 bases lying between them. Germline V CDR1 and CDR2: SQVTM, ANQGSEA. This CDR3 has 12 amino acids. The CDR3 sequence is CSGLGVNTEAFF. The CDR3 DNA follows: TGCAGCGGCCTTGGGGTGAACACTGAAGCTTTCTTT.

This clonotype was picked up a small number of times. The V and J genes are TRBV12-5 and TRBJ1-6; D not certain. The germline gives CDR1 LGHNT, CDR2 FRNRAP. The CDR3 runs 16 residues. Trimming shortened V by 2 bases and J by 8 bases, and 16 bases separated the two germline ends. The CDR3 coding sequence is TGTGCTAGTGGTTTGCCCTCCCGGGGAGCGGATTCACCCCTCCACTTT. It encodes CASGLPSRGADSPLHF.

This clonotype was counted many times. This chain joins TRBV28 and TRBJ2-7; D unclear. CDR3 size: 12 residues. Germline CDR1 MDHEN, CDR2 SYDVKM. Trimming took off 7 bases at V and 3 bases at J, with 10 bases between the two ends. The CDR3 loop is CASISGNYEQYF. The CDR3 DNA sequence: TGTGCCAGCATATCTGGGAACTACGAGCAGTACTTC.

This clonotype occurred many times. The rearrangement joins TRBV6-1 to TRBJ2-1, with a possible D match to TRBD1 (6 bases). The CDR3 consists of 12 residues. Germline CDR1 and CDR2: MNHNS and SASEGT. The V end lost 5 bases, the J end lost 7 bases, and 9 bases lay between the germline ends. The CDR3 reads CASSPGVNEQFF. The CDR3 DNA follows: TGTGCCAGCAGTCCAGGGGTAAATGAGCAGTTCTTC.

This clonotype was observed a handful of times. J is TRBJ2-1 and V is TRBV5-1; the match to TRBD2 covers 8 bases. The ends lost 1 base at V and 8 bases at J; junction bases unmatched: 5. In germline, CDR1 is SGHRS, CDR2 YFSETQ. The CDR3 is 14 amino acids. The CDR3 nucleotides are TGCGCCAGCAGCTTGATCGGGGGGGGCTATGAGCAGTTCTTC. This gives the protein CASSLIGGGYEQFF.

V usage is TRBV7-9 and J usage is TRBJ2-7; the D is unclear. The CDR3 consists of 14 residues. In germline, CDR1 is SEHNR, CDR2 FQNEAQ (reference sequence). V lost 6 bases and J 0 bases, leaving 12 bases between the germline ends. CDR3: CASSSGRYSYEQYF. CDR3 DNA: TGTGCCAGCAGTTCAGGACGGTACTCCTACGAGCAGTACTTC.

This clonotype was observed many times. The gene calls are TRBV27 and TRBJ2-7, with 8 nucleotides matching TRBD2. This CDR3 region has 14 residues. V was clipped by 7 bases and J by 2 bases; unmatched bases: 7. Germline values: CDR1 MNHEY, CDR2 SMNVEV (reference sequence). For the CDR3, the DNA is TGTGCCAGCAAGGAGCGGGAGATGGCCTACGAGCAGTACTTC. Its translation is CASKEREMAYEQYF.